This TCR beta chain emerged from a study of Ad26.COV2.S vaccination and SARS-CoV-2 variants. The treatment was: some 19 received Ad26.COV2.S at low or high dose, single or two shots; roughly five received placebo; per-sample allocation not given. Collection of samples fell on day 63 after the first vaccine or placebo injection. Data came from immunoSEQ multiplex PCR; TCRdb stores just in-frame clones and leaves some out. The profile shows approximately 420,000 clones, 88% of them singletons. With 5 bases clipped from V and 5 bases from J, the junction kept 11 bases outside the gene matches. Germline V gives CDR1 SGHVS, CDR2 FNYEAQ. The CDR3 runs 16 residues.

This receptor was identified in a person between 18 and 65 years old who received the Ad26.COV2.S COVID-19 vaccine or a placebo. This chain uses TRBV7-6 with TRBJ2-1, with 8 positions matching TRBD2. The input for sequencing was peripheral blood, taken in a trial of Ad26.COV2.S vaccine versus placebo. The CDR3 nucleotides read TGTGCCAGCAGCCCGTTCGGGAGGGGAATGGACAATGAGCAGTTCTTC. Translating it yields CASSPFGRGMDNEQFF.